This record covers a single TCR beta chain. This entry belongs to a study of OX40 agonist ivuxolimab in advanced cancers. This CDR3 comprises 17 residues. Trimming stripped 4 bases from V and 5 bases from J, with 23 bases between. In germline, CDR1 is SEHNR, CDR2 FQNEAQ (reference sequence). The protocol was immunoSEQ multiplex PCR, while the TCRdb copy is restricted to in-frame clones and leaves out a portion. Among some 30,000 clones, about 90% were seen once, and the ten largest hold 4.5% to 5%. V usage is TRBV7-9 and J usage is TRBJ1-2; the D gene is possibly TRBD1 (6 bases). The specimen was CD4+ or CD8+ T cells sorted from blood, collected in a trial of the OX40 agonist ivuxolimab. The receptor's source is an adult with an advanced solid tumor such as melanoma, head and neck, liver or kidney cancer. CDR3 amino acids: CASSSAAHRDGGYGYTF. For the CDR3, the DNA is TGTGCCAGCAGCTCGGCGGCCCACAGGGATGGAGGATATGGCTACACCTTC.